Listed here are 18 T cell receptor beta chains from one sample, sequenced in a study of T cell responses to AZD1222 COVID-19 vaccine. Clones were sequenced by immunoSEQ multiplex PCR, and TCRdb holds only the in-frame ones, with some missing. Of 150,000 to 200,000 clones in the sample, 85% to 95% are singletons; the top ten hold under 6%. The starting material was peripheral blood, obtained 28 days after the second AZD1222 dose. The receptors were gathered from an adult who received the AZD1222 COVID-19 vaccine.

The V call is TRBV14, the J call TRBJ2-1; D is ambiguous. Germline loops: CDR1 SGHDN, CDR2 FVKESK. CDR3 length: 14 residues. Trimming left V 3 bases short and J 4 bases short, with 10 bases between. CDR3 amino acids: CASSHFNEYNEQFF. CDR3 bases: TGTGCCAGCAGCCACTTTAATGAGTACAATGAGCAGTTCTTC.

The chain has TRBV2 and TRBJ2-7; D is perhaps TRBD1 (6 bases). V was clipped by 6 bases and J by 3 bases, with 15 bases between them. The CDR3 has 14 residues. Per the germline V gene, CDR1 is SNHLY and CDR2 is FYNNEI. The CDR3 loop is CASRVRTGSYEQYF. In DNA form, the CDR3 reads TGTGCCAGCAGGGTTCGTACAGGGAGCTACGAGCAGTACTTC.

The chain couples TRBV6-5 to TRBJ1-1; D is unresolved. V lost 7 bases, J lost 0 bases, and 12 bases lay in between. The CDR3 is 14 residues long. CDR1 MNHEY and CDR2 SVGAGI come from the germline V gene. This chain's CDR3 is CASNREEMNTEAFF. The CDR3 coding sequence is TGTGCCAGCAATCGGGAGGAGATGAACACTGAAGCTTTCTTT.

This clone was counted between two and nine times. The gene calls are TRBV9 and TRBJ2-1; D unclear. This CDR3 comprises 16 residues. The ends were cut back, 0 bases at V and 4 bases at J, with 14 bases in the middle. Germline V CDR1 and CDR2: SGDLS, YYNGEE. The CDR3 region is CASSVGVAANYNEQFF. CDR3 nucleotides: TGTGCCAGCAGCGTAGGGGTGGCAGCGAATTACAATGAGCAGTTCTTC.

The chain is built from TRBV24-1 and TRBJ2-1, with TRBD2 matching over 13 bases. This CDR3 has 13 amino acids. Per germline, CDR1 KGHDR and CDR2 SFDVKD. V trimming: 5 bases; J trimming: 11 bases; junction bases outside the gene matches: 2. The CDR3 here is CATSGGTSGKQFF. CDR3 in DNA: TGTGCCACCAGTGGAGGGACTAGCGGGAAGCAGTTCTTC.

The CDR3, as DNA: TGTGCCAGTGCTGGCGGGACGTACAATGAGCAGTTCTTC. Translated, it gives CASAGGTYNEQFF. The chain combines TRBV7-9 with TRBJ2-1; possibly TRBD2 for D (6 bases). V was trimmed by 9 bases and J by 4 bases, leaving 13 bases between them. Germline CDR1 is SEHNR and CDR2 is FQNEAQ (reference sequence). CDR3 length equals 13 residues.

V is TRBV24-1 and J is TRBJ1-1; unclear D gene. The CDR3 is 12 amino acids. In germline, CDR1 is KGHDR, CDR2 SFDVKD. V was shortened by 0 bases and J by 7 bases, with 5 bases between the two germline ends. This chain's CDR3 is CATSDLGLEAFF. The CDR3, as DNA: TGTGCCACCAGTGATTTGGGTCTTGAAGCTTTCTTT.

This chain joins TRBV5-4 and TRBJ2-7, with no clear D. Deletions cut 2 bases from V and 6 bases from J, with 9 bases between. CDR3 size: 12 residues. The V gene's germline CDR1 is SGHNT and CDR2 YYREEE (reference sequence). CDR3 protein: CASSFGSVEQYF. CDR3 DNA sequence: TGTGCCAGCAGCTTCGGCAGCGTCGAGCAGTACTTC.

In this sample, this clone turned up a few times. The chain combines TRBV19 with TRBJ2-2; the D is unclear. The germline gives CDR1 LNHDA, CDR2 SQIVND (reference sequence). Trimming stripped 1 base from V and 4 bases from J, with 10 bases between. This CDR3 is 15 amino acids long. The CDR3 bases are TGTGCCAGTAGTATAGTGGCCAGCGTCACCGGGGAGCTGTTTTTT. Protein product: CASSIVASVTGELFF.

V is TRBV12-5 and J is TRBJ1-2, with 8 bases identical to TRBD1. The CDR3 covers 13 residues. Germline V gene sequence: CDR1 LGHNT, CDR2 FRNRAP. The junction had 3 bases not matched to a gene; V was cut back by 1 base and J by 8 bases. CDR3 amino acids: CASGLGGTGGYTF. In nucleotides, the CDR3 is TGTGCTAGTGGTTTGGGGGGGACAGGAGGCTACACCTTC.

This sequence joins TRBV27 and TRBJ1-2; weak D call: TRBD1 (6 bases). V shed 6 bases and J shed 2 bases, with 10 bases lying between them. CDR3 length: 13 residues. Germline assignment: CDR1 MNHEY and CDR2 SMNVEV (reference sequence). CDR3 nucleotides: TGTGCCAGCAGCCCTACAGGGAACTATGGCTACACCTTC. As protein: CASSPTGNYGYTF.

CDR3 nucleotide sequence: TGTGCCAGCAGCTTAGACCGCAACGAGCAGTACTTC. It encodes CASSLDRNEQYF. This sequence joins TRBV7-9 and TRBJ2-7; D remains ambiguous. The ends were cut back, 1 base at V and 5 bases at J, with 6 bases in the middle. This CDR3 has 12 residues. Germline-derived CDR1 and CDR2 are SEHNR and FQNEAQ (reference sequence).

This chain's CDR3 is CASSTQTYGYTF. The CDR3 coding sequence is TGTGCCAGCAGCACACAAACCTATGGCTACACCTTC. V gene TRBV3-1 (or the pseudogene TRBV3-2) combines with J gene TRBJ1-2; D remains unclear. Germline V lookup: CDR1 LGHDT, CDR2 YNNKEL (reference sequence). CDR3 length: 12 residues. The V gene lost 5 bases and the J gene lost 4 bases, with 8 bases spanning the gap.

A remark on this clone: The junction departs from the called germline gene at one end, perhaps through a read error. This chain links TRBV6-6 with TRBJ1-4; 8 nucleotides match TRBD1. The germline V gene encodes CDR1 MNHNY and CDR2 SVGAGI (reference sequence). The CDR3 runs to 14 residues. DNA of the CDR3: TGTGCCAGCAGGGGCCAGGGGGCTAACGAAAAACTGTTTTTT. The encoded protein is CASRGQGANEKLFF.

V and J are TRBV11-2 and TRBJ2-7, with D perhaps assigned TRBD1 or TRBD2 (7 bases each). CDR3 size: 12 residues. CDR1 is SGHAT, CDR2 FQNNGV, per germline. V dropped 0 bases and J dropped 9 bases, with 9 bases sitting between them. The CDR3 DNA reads TGTGCCAGCAGCTTAGACAGGGGGGGGCAGTACTTC. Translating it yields CASSLDRGGQYF.

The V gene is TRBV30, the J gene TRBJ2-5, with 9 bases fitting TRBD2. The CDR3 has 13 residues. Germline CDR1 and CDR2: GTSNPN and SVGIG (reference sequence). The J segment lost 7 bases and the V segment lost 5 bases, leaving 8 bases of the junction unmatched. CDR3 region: CAWGGLAGTTQYF. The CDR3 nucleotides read TGTGCCTGGGGCGGGCTAGCGGGGACGACCCAGTACTTC.

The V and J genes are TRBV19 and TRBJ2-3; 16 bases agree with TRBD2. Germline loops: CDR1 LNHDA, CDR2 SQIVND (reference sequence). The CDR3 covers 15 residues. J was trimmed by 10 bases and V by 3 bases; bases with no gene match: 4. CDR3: CASSIGGLAGGAQYF. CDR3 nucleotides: TGTGCCAGTAGTATTGGGGGACTAGCGGGAGGGGCGCAGTATTTT.

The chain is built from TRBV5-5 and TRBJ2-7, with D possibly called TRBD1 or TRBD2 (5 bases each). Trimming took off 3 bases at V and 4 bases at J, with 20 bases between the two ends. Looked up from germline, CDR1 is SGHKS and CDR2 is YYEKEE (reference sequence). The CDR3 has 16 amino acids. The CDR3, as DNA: TGTGCCAGCAGCTCGGGACCACCTCCGCGTGTTTACGAGCAGTACTTC. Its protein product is CASSSGPPPRVYEQYF.